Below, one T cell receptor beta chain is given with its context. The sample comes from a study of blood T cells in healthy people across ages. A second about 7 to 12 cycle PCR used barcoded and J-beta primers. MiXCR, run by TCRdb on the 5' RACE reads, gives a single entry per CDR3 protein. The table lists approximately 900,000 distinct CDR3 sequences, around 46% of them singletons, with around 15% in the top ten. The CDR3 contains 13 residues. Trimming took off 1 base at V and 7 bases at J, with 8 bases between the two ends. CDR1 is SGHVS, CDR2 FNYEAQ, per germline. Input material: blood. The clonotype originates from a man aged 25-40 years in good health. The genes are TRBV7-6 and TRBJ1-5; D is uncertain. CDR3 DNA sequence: TGTGCCAGCAGCTTAGGGGCACGCCAGCCCCAGCATTTT. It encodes CASSLGARQPQHF.